The 8 T cell receptor beta chains listed next were all sequenced from one sample in a study of OX40 agonist ivuxolimab in advanced cancers. Libraries were prepared by immunoSEQ multiplex PCR; TCRdb keeps only in-frame clonotypes and omits some of them. The sample shows 75,000 to 95,000 clones, around 87% of them seen only once. The sample in question was CD4+ or CD8+ T cells sorted from blood, obtained in a trial of the OX40 agonist ivuxolimab. Source of these receptors: an adult with an advanced solid tumor such as melanoma, head and neck, liver or kidney cancer.

The chain is built from TRBV6-5 and TRBJ1-6; 8 positions agree with TRBD1. CDR1 MNHEY and CDR2 SVGAGI come from the germline V gene. The CDR3 has 14 residues. Trimming removed 5 bases from V and 13 bases from J; junction bases left unmatched: 10. CDR3: CASSTTGVHHPLHF. The CDR3 bases are TGTGCCAGCAGTACGACAGGGGTTCATCACCCCCTCCACTTT.

The rearrangement joins TRBV11-3 to TRBJ1-2, with D possibly being TRBD1 (5 bases). V was shortened by 0 bases and J by 6 bases, with 20 bases between the two germline ends. Per the germline V gene, CDR1 is SGHNT and CDR2 is YENEEA. This CDR3 contains 17 residues. The CDR3 DNA reads as TGTGCCAGCAGCTTAGATCATTCTTCGGGGGTAGTCGATGGCTACACCTTC. Its translation is CASSLDHSSGVVDGYTF.

This chain joins TRBV19 and TRBJ1-2; 8 bases are shared with TRBD1. CDR3 length: 15 residues. V trimming: 6 bases; J trimming: 1 base; junction bases outside the gene matches: 7. Germline V gene sequence: CDR1 LNHDA, CDR2 SQIVND (reference sequence). The DNA of the CDR3 is TGTGCCAGTAGCTTACAGGGGGATGGTAACTATGGCTACACCTTC. Translated, it gives CASSLQGDGNYGYTF.

The chain recombines TRBV6-6 with TRBJ1-5; 8 bases are a match to TRBD1. Germline V lookup: CDR1 MNHNY, CDR2 SVGAGI (reference sequence). The CDR3 contains 16 residues. The ends lost 2 bases at V and 4 bases at J; junction bases unmatched: 7. In DNA form, the CDR3 reads TGTGCCAGCAGTTACGGGCAGGGGGCAGGAAATCAGCCCCAGCATTTT. Encoded protein: CASSYGQGAGNQPQHF.

The V call is TRBV7-2, the J call TRBJ2-5; a possible D gene is TRBD1 (5 bases). The CDR3 is 14 amino acids. V was shortened by 1 base and J by 5 bases, with 11 bases between the two germline ends. Germline CDR1 and CDR2: SGHTA and FQGNSA. The CDR3 region has the DNA TGTGCCAGCAGCTTAGGACAGATTGGGGAGACCCAGTACTTC. Amino acids: CASSLGQIGETQYF.

The V and J genes are TRBV21-1 and TRBJ2-7. TRBV21-1 is a documented pseudogene. This CDR3 spans 18 amino acids. The CDR3 nucleotides read TGTGCCAGCAGCGTCAGGGGAGGATTTCTGAAGTTAATTTACGAGCAGTACGTC. Amino acids: CASSVRGGFLKLIYEQYV.

The chain combines TRBV5-1 with TRBJ2-5; 10 bases are shared with TRBD2. The J segment lost 2 bases and the V segment lost 2 bases, leaving 3 bases of the junction unmatched. In germline, CDR1 is SGHRS, CDR2 YFSETQ. This CDR3 is built from 15 residues. CDR3 in amino acids: CASSFTSGVQETQYF. The CDR3 DNA reads as TGCGCCAGCAGCTTTACTAGCGGGGTACAAGAGACCCAGTACTTC.

The chain carries TRBV10-3 and TRBJ1-1; D call uncertain. The CDR3 runs to 15 residues. Germline CDR1 ENHRY, CDR2 SYGVKD. Between the trimmed V and J ends, which lost 5 bases and 1 base, there was a span of 14 bases. CDR3 sequence reads: CAISPMQWENTEAFF. The CDR3 coding sequence is TGTGCCATCAGTCCCATGCAGTGGGAGAACACTGAAGCTTTCTTT.